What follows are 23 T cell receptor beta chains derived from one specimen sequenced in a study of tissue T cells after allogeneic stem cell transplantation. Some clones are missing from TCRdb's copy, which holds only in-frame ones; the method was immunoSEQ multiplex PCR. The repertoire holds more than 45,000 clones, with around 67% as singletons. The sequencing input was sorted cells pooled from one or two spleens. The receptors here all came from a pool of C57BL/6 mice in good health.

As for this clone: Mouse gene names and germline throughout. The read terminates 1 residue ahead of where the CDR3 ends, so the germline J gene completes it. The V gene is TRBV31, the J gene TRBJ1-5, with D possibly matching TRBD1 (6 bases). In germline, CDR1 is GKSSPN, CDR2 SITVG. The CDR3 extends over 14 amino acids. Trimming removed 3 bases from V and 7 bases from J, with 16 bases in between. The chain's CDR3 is CAWSPRGGGQAPLF. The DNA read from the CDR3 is TGTGCCTGGAGCCCCCGCGGGGGCGGACAGGCTCCGCTT.

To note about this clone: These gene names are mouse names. CDR3 sequence: CASSVRDWNYAEQFF. Incomplete CDR3 DNA: TGTGCCAGCAGTGTCCGGGACTGGAACTATGCTGAGCAGTTC. This chain connects TRBV13-3 to TRBJ2-1, with TRBD2 matching 8 bases. The read terminates 1 residue before the CDR3 end, so the remaining end is supplied by the germline J gene. The V segment lost 3 bases and the J segment 1 base; nucleotides outside the gene matches: 3. The CDR3 covers 15 residues. Germline loops: CDR1 NNHDY, CDR2 SYVADS.

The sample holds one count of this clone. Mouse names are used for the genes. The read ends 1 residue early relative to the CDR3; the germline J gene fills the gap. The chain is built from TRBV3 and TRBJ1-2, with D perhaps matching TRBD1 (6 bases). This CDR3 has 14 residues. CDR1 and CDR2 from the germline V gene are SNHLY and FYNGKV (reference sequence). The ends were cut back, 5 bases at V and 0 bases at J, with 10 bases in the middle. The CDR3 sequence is CASSLGTPNSDYTF. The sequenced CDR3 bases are TGTGCCAGCAGCCTGGGGACACCAAACTCCGACTACACC.

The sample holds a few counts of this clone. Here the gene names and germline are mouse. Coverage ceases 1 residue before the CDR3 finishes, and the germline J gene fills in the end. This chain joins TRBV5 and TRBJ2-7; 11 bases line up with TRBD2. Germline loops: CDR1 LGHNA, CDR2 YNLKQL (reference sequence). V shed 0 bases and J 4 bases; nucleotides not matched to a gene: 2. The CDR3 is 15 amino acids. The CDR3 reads CASSQDGTGGYEQYF. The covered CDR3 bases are TGTGCCAGCAGCCAAGATGGGACTGGGGGTTATGAACAGTAC.

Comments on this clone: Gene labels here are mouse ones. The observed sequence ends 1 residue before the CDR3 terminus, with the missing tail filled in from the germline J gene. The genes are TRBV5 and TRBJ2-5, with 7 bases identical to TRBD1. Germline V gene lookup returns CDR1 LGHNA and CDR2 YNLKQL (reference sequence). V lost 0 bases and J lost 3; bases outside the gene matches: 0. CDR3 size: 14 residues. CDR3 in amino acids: CASSQDRGQDTQYF. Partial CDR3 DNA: TGTGCCAGCAGCCAAGACAGGGGGCAAGACACCCAGTAC.

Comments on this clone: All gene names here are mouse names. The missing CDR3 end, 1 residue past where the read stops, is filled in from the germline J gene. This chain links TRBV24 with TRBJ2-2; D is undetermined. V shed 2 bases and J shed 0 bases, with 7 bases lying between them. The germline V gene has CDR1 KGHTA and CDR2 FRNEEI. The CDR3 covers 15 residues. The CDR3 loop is CASSLNSSNTGQLYF. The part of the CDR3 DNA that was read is TGTGCCAGCAGTCTGAACAGTTCAAACACCGGGCAGCTCTAC.

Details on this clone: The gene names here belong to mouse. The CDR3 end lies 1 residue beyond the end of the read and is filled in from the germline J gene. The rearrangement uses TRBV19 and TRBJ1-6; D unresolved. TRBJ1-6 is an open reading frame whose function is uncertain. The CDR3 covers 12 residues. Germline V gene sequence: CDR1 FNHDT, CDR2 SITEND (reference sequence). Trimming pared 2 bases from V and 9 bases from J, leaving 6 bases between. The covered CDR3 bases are TGTGCCAGCAGTATGCTGGTTTCGCCCCTCTAC. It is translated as CASSMLVSPLY. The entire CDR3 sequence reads CASSMLVSPLYF.

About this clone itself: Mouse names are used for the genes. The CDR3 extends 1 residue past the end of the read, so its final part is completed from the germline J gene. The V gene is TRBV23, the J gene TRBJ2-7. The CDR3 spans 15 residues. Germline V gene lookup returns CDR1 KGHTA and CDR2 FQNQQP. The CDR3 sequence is CSSSQSRGRAVEQYF. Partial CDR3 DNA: TGCTCCAGCAGTCAATCACGGGGTAGGGCTGTTGAACAGTAC.

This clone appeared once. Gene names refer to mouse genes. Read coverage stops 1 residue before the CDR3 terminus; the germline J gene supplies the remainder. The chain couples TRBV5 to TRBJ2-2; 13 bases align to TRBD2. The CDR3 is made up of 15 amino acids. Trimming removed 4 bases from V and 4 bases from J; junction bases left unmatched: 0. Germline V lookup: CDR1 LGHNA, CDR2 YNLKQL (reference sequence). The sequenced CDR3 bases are TGTGCCAGCAGCCGGGACTGGGGGGGCACCGGGCAGCTCTAC. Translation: CASSRDWGGTGQLY. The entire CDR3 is CASSRDWGGTGQLYF.

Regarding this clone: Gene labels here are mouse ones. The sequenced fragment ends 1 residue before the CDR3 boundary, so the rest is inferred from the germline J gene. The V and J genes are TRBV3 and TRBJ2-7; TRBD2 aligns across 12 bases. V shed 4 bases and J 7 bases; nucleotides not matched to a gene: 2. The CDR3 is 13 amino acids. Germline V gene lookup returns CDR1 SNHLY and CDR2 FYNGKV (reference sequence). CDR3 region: CASSSDWGGEQYF. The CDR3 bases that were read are TGTGCCAGCAGCTCGGACTGGGGGGGAGAACAGTAC.

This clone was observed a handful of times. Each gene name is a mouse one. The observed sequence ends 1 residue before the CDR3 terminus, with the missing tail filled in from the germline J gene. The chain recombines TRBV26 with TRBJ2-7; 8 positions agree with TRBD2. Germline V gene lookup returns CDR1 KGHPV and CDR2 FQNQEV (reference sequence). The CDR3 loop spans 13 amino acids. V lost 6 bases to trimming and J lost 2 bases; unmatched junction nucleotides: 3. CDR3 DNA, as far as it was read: TGTGCCAGCAGCCGGGGGGGGCCCTATGAACAGTAC. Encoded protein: CASSRGGPYEQY. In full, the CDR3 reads CASSRGGPYEQYF.

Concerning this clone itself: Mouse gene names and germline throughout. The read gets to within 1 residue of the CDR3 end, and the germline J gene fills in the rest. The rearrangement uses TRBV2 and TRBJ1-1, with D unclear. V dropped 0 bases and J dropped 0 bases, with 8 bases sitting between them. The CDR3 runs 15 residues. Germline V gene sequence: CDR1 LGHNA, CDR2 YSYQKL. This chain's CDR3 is CASSQEGNANTEVFF. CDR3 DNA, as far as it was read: TGTGCCAGCAGCCAAGAGGGCAATGCAAACACAGAAGTCTTC. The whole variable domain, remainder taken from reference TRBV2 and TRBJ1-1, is DPKIIQKPKYLVAVTGSEKILICEQYLGHNAMYWYRQSAKKPLEFMFSYSYQKLMDNQTASSRFQPQSSKKNHLDLQITALKPDDSATYFCASSQEGNANTEVFFGKGTRLTVV.

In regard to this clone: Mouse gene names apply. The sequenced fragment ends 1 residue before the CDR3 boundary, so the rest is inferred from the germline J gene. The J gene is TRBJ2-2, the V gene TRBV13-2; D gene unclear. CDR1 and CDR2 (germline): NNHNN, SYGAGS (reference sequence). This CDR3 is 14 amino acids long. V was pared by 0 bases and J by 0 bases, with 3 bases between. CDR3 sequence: CASGDAANTGQLYF. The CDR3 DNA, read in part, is TGTGCCAGCGGTGATGCAGCAAACACCGGGCAGCTCTAC.

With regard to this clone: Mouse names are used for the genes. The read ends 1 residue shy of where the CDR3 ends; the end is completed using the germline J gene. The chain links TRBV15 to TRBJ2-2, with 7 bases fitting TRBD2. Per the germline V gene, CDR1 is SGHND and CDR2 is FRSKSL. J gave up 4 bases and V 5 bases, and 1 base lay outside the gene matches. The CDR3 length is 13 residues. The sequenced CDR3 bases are TGTGCCAGCAGTGGGGGGGGCACCGGGCAGCTCTAC. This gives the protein CASSGGGTGQLY. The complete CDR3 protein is CASSGGGTGQLYF.

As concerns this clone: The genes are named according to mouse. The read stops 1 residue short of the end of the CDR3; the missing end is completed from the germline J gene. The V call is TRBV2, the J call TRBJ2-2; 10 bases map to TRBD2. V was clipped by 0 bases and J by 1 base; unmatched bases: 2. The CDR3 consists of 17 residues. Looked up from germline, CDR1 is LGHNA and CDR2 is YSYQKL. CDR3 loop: CASSQEGLGKNTGQLYF. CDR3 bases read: TGTGCCAGCAGCCAAGAGGGACTGGGGAAAAACACCGGGCAGCTCTAC.

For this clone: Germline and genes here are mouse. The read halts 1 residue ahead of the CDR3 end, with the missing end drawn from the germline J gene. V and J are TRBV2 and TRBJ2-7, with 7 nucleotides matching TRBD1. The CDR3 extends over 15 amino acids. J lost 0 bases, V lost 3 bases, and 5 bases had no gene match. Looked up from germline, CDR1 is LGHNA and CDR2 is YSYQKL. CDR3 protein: CASSHQTGSSYEQYF. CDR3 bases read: TGTGCCAGCAGCCACCAGACAGGGAGCTCCTATGAACAGTAC.

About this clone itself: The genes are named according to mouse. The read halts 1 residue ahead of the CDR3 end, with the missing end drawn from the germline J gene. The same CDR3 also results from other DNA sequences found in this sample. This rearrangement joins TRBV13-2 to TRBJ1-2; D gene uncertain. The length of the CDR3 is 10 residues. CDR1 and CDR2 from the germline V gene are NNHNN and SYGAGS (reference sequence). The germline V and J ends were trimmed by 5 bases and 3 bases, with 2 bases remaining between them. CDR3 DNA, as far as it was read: TGTGCCAGCGGGGACTCCGACTACACC. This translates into CASGDSDYT. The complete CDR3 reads CASGDSDYTF.

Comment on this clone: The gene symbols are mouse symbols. Partial CDR3 DNA: TGTGCCAGCAGCCAAAACAGGGGGCTTGCAGAAACGCTGTAT. Encoded protein: CASSQNRGLAETLY. The entire CDR3 protein is CASSQNRGLAETLYF. The rearrangement uses TRBV5 and TRBJ2-3, with TRBD1 matching over 9 bases. The read terminates 1 residue ahead of where the CDR3 ends, so the germline J gene completes it. The CDR3 covers 15 residues. J lost 2 bases, V lost 2 bases, and 2 bases had no gene match. Per germline, CDR1 LGHNA and CDR2 YNLKQL (reference sequence).

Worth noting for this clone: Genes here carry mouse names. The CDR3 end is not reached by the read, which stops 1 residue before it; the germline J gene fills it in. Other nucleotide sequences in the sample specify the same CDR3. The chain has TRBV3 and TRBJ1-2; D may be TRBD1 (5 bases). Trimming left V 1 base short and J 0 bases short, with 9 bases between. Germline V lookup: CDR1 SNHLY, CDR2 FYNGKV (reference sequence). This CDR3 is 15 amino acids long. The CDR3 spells CASSLEGTANSDYTF. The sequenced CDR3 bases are TGTGCCAGCAGCTTAGAGGGGACTGCAAACTCCGACTACACC.

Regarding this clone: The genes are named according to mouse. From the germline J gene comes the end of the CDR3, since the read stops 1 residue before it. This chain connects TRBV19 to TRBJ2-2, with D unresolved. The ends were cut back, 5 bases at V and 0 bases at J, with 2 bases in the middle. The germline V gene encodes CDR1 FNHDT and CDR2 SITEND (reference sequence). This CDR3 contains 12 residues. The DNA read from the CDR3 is TGTGCCAGCAGATCAAACACCGGGCAGCTCTAC. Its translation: CASRSNTGQLY. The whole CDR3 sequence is CASRSNTGQLYF.

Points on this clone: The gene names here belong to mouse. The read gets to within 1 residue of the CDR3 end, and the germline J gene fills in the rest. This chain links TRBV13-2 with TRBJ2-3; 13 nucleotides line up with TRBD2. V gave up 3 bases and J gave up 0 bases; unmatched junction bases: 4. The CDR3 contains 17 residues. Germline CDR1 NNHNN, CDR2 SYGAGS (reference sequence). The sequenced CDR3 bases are TGTGCCAGCGGTGTCCGGACTGGGGGGGCTAGTGCAGAAACGCTGTAT. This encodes CASGVRTGGASAETLY. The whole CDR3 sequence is CASGVRTGGASAETLYF.

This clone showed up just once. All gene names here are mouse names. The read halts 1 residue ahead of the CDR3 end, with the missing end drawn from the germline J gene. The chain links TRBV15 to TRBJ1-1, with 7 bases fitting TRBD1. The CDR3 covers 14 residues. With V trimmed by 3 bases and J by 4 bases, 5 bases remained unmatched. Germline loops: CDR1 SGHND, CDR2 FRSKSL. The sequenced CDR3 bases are TGTGCCAGCAGTTTGAGGGGGCGGGGCACAGAAGTCTTC. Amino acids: CASSLRGRGTEVF. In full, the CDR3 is CASSLRGRGTEVFF.

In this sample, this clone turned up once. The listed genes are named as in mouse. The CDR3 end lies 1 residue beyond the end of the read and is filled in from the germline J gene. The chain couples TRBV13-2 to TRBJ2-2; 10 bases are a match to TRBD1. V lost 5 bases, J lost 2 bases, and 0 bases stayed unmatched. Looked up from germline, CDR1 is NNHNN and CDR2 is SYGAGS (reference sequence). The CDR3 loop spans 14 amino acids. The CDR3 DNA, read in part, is TGTGCCAGCGGGACAGGGGGCAACACCGGGCAGCTCTAC. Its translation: CASGTGGNTGQLY. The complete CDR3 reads CASGTGGNTGQLYF.